These T cell receptor beta chains were read from a single sample in a study of blood T cell repertoires in COVID-19. Measured with immunoSEQ multiplex PCR; TCRdb has only the in-frame clones, and not every one. The data contain tens of thousands of clones, about 83% of them singletons. The sequenced sample consisted of peripheral blood. The receptor source for this set is a woman over 75 with acute or convalescent COVID-19. CDR3s include the opening cysteine and the closing phenylalanine or tryptophan.

TRBV5-5,TRBJ1-1,CASSLQGVNTEAFF
TRBV7-8,TRBJ2-1,CASSLGTPEQFF
TRBV9,TRBJ2-7,CASSSPGDGEQYF
TRBV10-3,TRBJ1-1,CAISESGAEAFF
TRBV4-1,TRBJ2-5,CASSQVLAGIFKTQYF
TRBV18,TRBJ1-1,CASSPRGGELEAFF
TRBV29-1,TRBJ2-1,CSVSSPGLRRNEQFF
TRBV15,TRBJ1-1,CATSRGGGLGSTEAFF
TRBV20-1,TRBJ1-6,CSASPQGMISPLHF
TRBV18,TRBJ1-3,CASGDTATGNTIYF
TRBV19,TRBJ2-3,CASNRGAGRTDTQYF
TRBV7-3,TRBJ2-1,CASSLGAAYNEQFF
TRBV5-1,TRBJ1-2,CASSLRDSPGDGYTF
TRBV6-2/TRBV6-3,TRBJ1-3,CASSYGGSGSGNTIYF
TRBV6-1,TRBJ2-4,CASSESVRPPGEYF
TRBV3-1/TRBV3-2,TRBJ1-6,CASSQVKSLSPLHF
TRBV30,TRBJ1-4,CAWSVGGQGNEKLFF
TRBV7-8,TRBJ1-2,CASSSPVHGYTF
TRBV5-5,TRBJ2-3,CASRAESGLGTDTQYF
TRBV28,TRBJ1-2,CASRGTGRNYGYTF
TRBV5-1,TRBJ2-1,CASSHLTSGRNEQFF
TRBV2,TRBJ2-7,CASSEPLLYEQYF
TRBV28,TRBJ1-2,CASSLGRTGHGYTF
TRBV2,TRBJ2-3,CASQTTTGGGGTDTQYF
TRBV9,TRBJ2-2,CASRASTGIGGELFF
TRBV28,TRBJ1-2,CASSARRSSTF
TRBV4-2,TRBJ1-1,CASSQVVGDIAAFF
TRBV10-3,TRBJ1-2,CAIREQGGGYTF
TRBV19,TRBJ1-4,CASSAPGQMGEKLFF
TRBV4-3,TRBJ1-2,CASSQEWTGGNYGYTF
TRBV29-1,TRBJ1-2,CSGRSGYGYTF
TRBV6-6,TRBJ1-3,CASRTTVSGNTIYF
TRBV28,TRBJ1-5,CASRNPGANQPQHF
TRBV18,TRBJ2-7,CASSRDSGEQYF
TRBV5-4,TRBJ2-1,CASSPRTGEAEQFF
TRBV11-2,TRBJ2-1,CATSPTLAGVANEQFF
TRBV5-1,TRBJ2-7,CASSLYRQGDEQYF
TRBV6-6,TRBJ1-4,CASSYAGPPTNEKLFF
TRBV15,TRBJ1-1,CATSRDLDSNTEAFF
TRBV19,TRBJ1-2,CASSSPPPGFGYTF
TRBV7-2,TRBJ2-1,CASSPTRDNEQFF
TRBV19,TRBJ2-3,CASRRQGTPDTQYF
TRBV3-1/TRBV3-2,TRBJ1-1,CASSQQRGSRSFTEAFF
TRBV28,TRBJ1-6,CATLEGTVLGSPLHF